This TCR beta chain derives from a study of early T cells in non-severe SARS-CoV-2 infection. Study information: Alpha and beta chains were unpaired, from unsorted whole-blood bulk RNA. General observations from the study: VDJdb-based annotation leaned toward anti-spike CD8 responses and missed private and CD4 specificities.

Unique molecular identifiers were attached to individual cDNA molecules. TCRdb called the 5' RACE reads again in MiXCR, with one record for every CDR3 protein. The sample includes about 35,000 distinct CDR3 sequences, approximately 6% of them seen just once. The germline CDR1 and CDR2 sequences are DFQATT and SNEGSKA (reference sequence). V was cut by 2 bases and J by 4 bases, with 14 bases left in between. The CDR3 loop spans 14 amino acids. This clonotype was picked up many times. Its antigen remains unknown. This chain connects TRBV20-1 to TRBJ1-2; TRBD1 might be the D (6 bases). This clonotype was obtained from an adult who was a healthcare worker with PCR-confirmed SARS-CoV-2 infection or an uninfected control (not recorded which). The sequenced sample consisted of whole blood. The CDR3 spells CSARPSGGAYGYTF. The CDR3 DNA sequence: TGCAGTGCTAGACCCAGCGGGGGCGCCTATGGCTACACCTTC.